This T cell receptor (beta chain) stems from a study of cytomegalovirus exposure and HLA in healthy donors. Study summary: Some 200 million T cells yielded some 120 million unique TCR beta sequences in earlier analysis. The study's findings and limits: TCR beta V segments were, for the most part, productive about 87% or about 30% of the time in an earlier analysis.

A remark on this clone: The antigen is unknown.

CDR1 and CDR2 from the germline V gene are MNHNS and SASEGT. This CDR3 is built from 13 residues. The trim removed 6 bases at V and 4 bases at J, leaving 5 bases unmatched. PCR used 60 Vbeta primers and 13 Jbeta primers. The table came from immunoSEQ multiplex PCR; TCRdb's copy has only in-frame clones and leaves some out. Among 90,000 to 120,000 clones listed, 81% were seen once. The TCR was taken from a man between 25 and 39 years old in good health and CMV-seronegative. Sequenced: PBMCs. The V call is TRBV6-1, the J call TRBJ1-2, with TRBD1 matching over 7 bases. CDR3 in DNA: TGTGCCAGCAGCGGGACAGCCTTCTATGGCTACACCTTC. This codes for CASSGTAFYGYTF.